This T cell receptor beta chain emerged from a study of blood T cells in healthy people across ages. The second PCR ran roughly 6 to 11 cycles with a sample-barcoded 5' primer and J-beta primers. Tags on each cDNA molecule came from a template-switch adaptor with 12 random nucleotides. TCRdb processed the 5' RACE reads anew with MiXCR; each CDR3 protein has one entry. The sample lists about 1.6 million distinct CDR3 sequences, around 35% seen once, with over 9% in the top ten. CDR3 size: 15 residues. Germline CDR1 is SEHNR and CDR2 is FQNEAQ (reference sequence). The V and J ends lost 2 bases and 4 bases, in that order; junction bases with no gene match: 6. Samples each had at least 5 micrograms of total RNA extracted. This clonotype was seen more than once but under ten times. The antigen is not known. Whole-study findings and limits: Using unsorted PBMCs precluded a conclusive naive versus antigen-experienced comparison.

This TCR derives from a woman aged 25 to 39 in good health. The gene calls are TRBV7-9 and TRBJ2-5, with 8 bases matching TRBD2. Material for sequencing was blood. For the CDR3, the DNA is TGTGCCAGCAGCTTAACGGGAGGGCCGTCAGAGACCCAGTACTTC. Its translation is CASSLTGGPSETQYF.